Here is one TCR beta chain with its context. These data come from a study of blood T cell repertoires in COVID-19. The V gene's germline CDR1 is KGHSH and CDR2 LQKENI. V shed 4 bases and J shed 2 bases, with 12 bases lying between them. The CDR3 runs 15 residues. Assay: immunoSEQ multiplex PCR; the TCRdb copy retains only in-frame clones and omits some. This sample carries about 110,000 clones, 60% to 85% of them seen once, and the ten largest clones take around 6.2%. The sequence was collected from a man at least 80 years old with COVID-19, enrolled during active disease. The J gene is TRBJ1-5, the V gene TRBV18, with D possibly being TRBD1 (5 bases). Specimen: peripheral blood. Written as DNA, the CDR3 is TGTGCCAGCTCACGGGGCCCTGTGGGCAATCAGCCCCAGCATTTT. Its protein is CASSRGPVGNQPQHF.